Listed here are 27 T cell receptor beta chains from one sample, sequenced in a study of blood T cell repertoires in COVID-19. TCRdb's table, derived via immunoSEQ multiplex PCR, lists solely in-frame clones and lacks some. Here the sample spans 40,000 to 60,000 clones, about 86% being singletons. Sequencing input: peripheral blood. The origin of the receptors is a man older than 75 with active COVID-19.

This chain links TRBV7-2 with TRBJ2-7; D may be TRBD2 (5 bases). This CDR3 spans 14 amino acids. Trimming took 1 base from V and 4 from J, leaving 11 bases between them. Germline values: CDR1 SGHTA, CDR2 FQGNSA. In DNA form, the CDR3 reads TGTGCCAGCAGCTTAGTAGGGAGCGCGTACGAGCAGTACTTC. This translates into CASSLVGSAYEQYF.

This chain's CDR3 is CASSLGQGAYEQYF. CDR3 nucleotides: TGTGCCAGCAGCTTAGGACAGGGAGCCTACGAGCAGTACTTC. The chain is built from TRBV11-3 and TRBJ2-7, with TRBD1 identical over 7 bases. This CDR3 has 14 amino acids. CDR1 and CDR2 from the germline V gene are SGHNT and YENEEA. V shed 1 base, J shed 2 bases, and the junction held 2 bases outside the gene matches.

This clone occurred a few times. The chain couples TRBV4-1 to TRBJ1-5, with 7 bases aligning to TRBD1. This CDR3 has 14 residues. The germline V gene encodes CDR1 MGHRA and CDR2 YSYEKL. V lost 0 bases to trimming and J lost 6 bases; unmatched junction nucleotides: 2. The DNA of the CDR3 is TGCGCCAGCAGCCAAGATGGGACAGTTCAGCCCCAGCATTTT. It codes for CASSQDGTVQPQHF.

The CDR3 sequence: CASSVSGTNTGELFF. The CDR3 nucleotides are TGTGCCAGCAGCGTGAGCGGGACTAACACCGGGGAGCTGTTTTTT. The V and J genes are TRBV9 and TRBJ2-2, with 7 nucleotides matching TRBD2. Unmatched junction bases numbered 3, after V lost 2 bases and J lost 2 bases. The CDR3 has 15 residues. Germline V CDR1 and CDR2: SGDLS, YYNGEE.

The rearrangement links TRBV27 to TRBJ2-1; TRBD2 agrees at 11 bases. This CDR3 spans 17 amino acids. The trim removed 5 bases at V and 4 bases at J, leaving 10 bases unmatched. Per the germline V gene, CDR1 is MNHEY and CDR2 is SMNVEV (reference sequence). The CDR3 here is CASSTSLTSGVYNEQFF. DNA for the CDR3: TGTGCCAGCAGTACCTCATTGACTAGCGGGGTATACAATGAGCAGTTCTTC.

The chain has TRBV6-4 and TRBJ2-1; the match to TRBD1 covers 7 bases. V shed 5 bases and J 0 bases; nucleotides not matched to a gene: 7. The length of the CDR3 is 16 residues. Germline V gives CDR1 MRHNA, CDR2 SNTAGT. CDR3 coding DNA: TGTGCCAGCAGTCGGGACAGAACAAGCTCCTACAATGAGCAGTTCTTC. The encoded protein is CASSRDRTSSYNEQFF.

This clone was recorded once. This chain links TRBV4-1 with TRBJ1-3, with D possibly TRBD1 on 5 matching bases. Between the trimmed V and J ends, which lost 0 bases and 0 bases, there was a span of 12 bases. Germline V gives CDR1 MGHRA, CDR2 YSYEKL. There are 17 residues in the CDR3. The DNA for the CDR3 is TGCGCCAGCAGCCAAGACGCAGGAGACAGCTCTGGAAACACCATATATTTT. This encodes CASSQDAGDSSGNTIYF.

The rearrangement joins TRBV12-3 or TRBV12-4 to TRBJ2-5, with 7 bases matching TRBD1. J lost 2 bases, V lost 6 bases, and 3 bases had no gene match. The CDR3 is made up of 13 amino acids. The CDR3 sequence is CASRWDSQETQYF. The CDR3 nucleotides read TGTGCCAGCAGGTGGGACAGTCAAGAGACCCAGTACTTC.

The chain is built from TRBV24-1 and TRBJ2-3; 7 nucleotides agree with TRBD2. V lost 0 bases to trimming and J lost 1 base; unmatched junction nucleotides: 6. Germline V gives CDR1 KGHDR, CDR2 SFDVKD. The CDR3 extends over 17 amino acids. The CDR3 spells CATSDLAGASGTDTQYF. CDR3 nucleotides: TGTGCCACCAGTGATTTGGCGGGAGCGTCGGGCACAGATACGCAGTATTTT.

The chain joins TRBV30 to TRBJ2-1, with 12 positions matching TRBD2. The CDR3 covers 16 residues. J lost 10 bases, V lost 4 bases, and 14 bases had no gene match. Germline assignment: CDR1 GTSNPN and CDR2 SVGIG (reference sequence). CDR3 DNA: TGTGCCTGGACATTCCGGACTAGCGGGGCCAATGGGGAGCAGTTCTTC. This translates into CAWTFRTSGANGEQFF.

The chain recombines TRBV27 with TRBJ2-7; 8 bases are a match to TRBD1. Trimming removed 6 bases from V and 2 bases from J; junction bases left unmatched: 6. The CDR3 extends over 14 amino acids. Germline V gives CDR1 MNHEY, CDR2 SMNVEV (reference sequence). CDR3 DNA sequence: TGTGCCAGCAGCCGACAGGGGCACCCCTACGAGCAGTACTTC. This encodes CASSRQGHPYEQYF.

V usage is TRBV2 and J usage is TRBJ1-1; tentative D call: TRBD1 (6 bases). V lost 6 bases and J 4 bases, leaving 12 bases between the germline ends. CDR1 is SNHLY, CDR2 FYNNEI, per germline. CDR3 length: 13 residues. For the CDR3, the DNA is TGTGCCAGCAGACAGGGCCCAGCCACTGAAGCTTTCTTT. As protein: CASRQGPATEAFF.

V gene TRBV5-1 combines with J gene TRBJ1-4, with unresolved D. Germline-derived CDR1 and CDR2 are SGHRS and YFSETQ. Between the trimmed V and J ends, which lost 3 bases and 2 bases, there was a span of 8 bases. This CDR3 comprises 14 residues. The CDR3 region has the DNA TGCGCCAGCAGCTATTCGGGGACTAATGAAAAACTGTTTTTT. Translating gives CASSYSGTNEKLFF. The entire variable domain, with the rest obtained from reference TRBV5-1 and TRBJ1-4, is as follows: KAGVTQTPRYLIKTRGQQVTLSCSPISGHRSVSWYQQTPGQGLQFLFEYFSETQRNKGNFPGRFSGRQFSNSRSEMNVSTLELGDSALYLCASSYSGTNEKLFFGSGTQLSVL.

This rearrangement joins TRBV18 to TRBJ2-5; 9 bases agree with TRBD2. CDR1 and CDR2 (germline): KGHSH, LQKENI. This CDR3 contains 16 residues. Trimming took 1 base from V and 0 from J; bases not matched to a gene: 3. The CDR3 DNA sequence: TGTGCCAGCTCACCACAAGCGGGAGGCCACCAAGAGACCCAGTACTTC. The encoded protein is CASSPQAGGHQETQYF.

This clone was seen more than once but under ten times. The V and J genes are TRBV12-3 or TRBV12-4 and TRBJ1-1, with a tentative D call TRBD1 (6 bases). The CDR3 length is 13 residues. V lost 3 bases and J 1 base, leaving 6 bases between the germline ends. CDR3 in amino acids: CASSLTGNTEAFF. CDR3 DNA sequence: TGTGCCAGCAGTTTGACAGGGAACACTGAAGCTTTCTTT.

V is TRBV18 and J is TRBJ2-3; 7 bases are shared with TRBD1. CDR1 is KGHSH, CDR2 LQKENI, per germline. The CDR3 covers 13 residues. V lost 2 bases to trimming and J lost 10 bases; unmatched junction nucleotides: 6. CDR3 sequence: CASSPGTALPQYF. CDR3 nucleotides: TGTGCCAGCTCACCAGGGACAGCACTCCCGCAGTATTTT.

The CDR3 protein is CATQKETQYF. CDR3 in DNA: TGTGCCACCCAGAAGGAGACCCAGTACTTC. This rearrangement joins TRBV6-5 to TRBJ2-5; no clear D. Germline V gene sequence: CDR1 MNHEY, CDR2 SVGAGI. The CDR3 sequence is 10 residues long. V lost 10 bases and J 5 bases, leaving 8 bases between the germline ends.

The rearrangement uses TRBV30 and TRBJ1-5, with D maybe TRBD1 (5 bases). The germline V and J ends were trimmed by 5 bases and 2 bases, with 10 bases remaining between them. Per germline, CDR1 GTSNPN and CDR2 SVGIG (reference sequence). The CDR3 is 13 amino acids. CDR3 nucleotides: TGTGCCTGGGGCGGGACTCGCAATCAGCCCCAGCATTTT. Residues: CAWGGTRNQPQHF.

The rearrangement links TRBV6-2 or TRBV6-3 to TRBJ2-1, with TRBD2 matching 12 bases. V lost 5 bases, J lost 0 bases, and 8 bases stayed unmatched. The CDR3 has 18 residues. CDR1 and CDR2 (germline): MNHEY, SVGEGT. DNA for the CDR3: TGTGCCAGCAGTGGGACTAGCGGGTTTCGGGGCTCCTACAATGAGCAGTTCTTC. Its translation is CASSGTSGFRGSYNEQFF.

The chain uses TRBV7-2 and TRBJ1-2, with 7 bases that match TRBD1. Per germline, CDR1 SGHTA and CDR2 FQGNSA. J gave up 2 bases and V 5 bases, and 8 bases lay outside the gene matches. The CDR3 sequence is 15 residues long. CDR3 DNA sequence: TGTGCCAGCAGCAAAGGACCGGGACAGAACTATGGCTACACCTTC. This gives the protein CASSKGPGQNYGYTF.

The rearrangement links TRBV2 to TRBJ2-2, with 10 bases identical to TRBD1. The germline V gene has CDR1 SNHLY and CDR2 FYNNEI. The CDR3 is made up of 16 amino acids. J was trimmed by 4 bases and V by 6 bases; bases with no gene match: 8. The chain's CDR3 is CASSEGTGDITGELFF. The DNA for the CDR3 is TGTGCCAGCAGCGAGGGGACAGGGGATATCACCGGGGAGCTGTTTTTT.

V is TRBV5-1 and J is TRBJ2-3, with D possibly TRBD1 on 6 matching bases. The V end was cut by 0 bases, the J end by 1 base, with 6 bases between. This CDR3 region has 14 residues. CDR1 SGHRS and CDR2 YFSETQ come from the germline V gene. The DNA for the CDR3 is TGCGCCAGCAGCTTGGGGACAGGCACAGATACGCAGTATTTT. Translating gives CASSLGTGTDTQYF.

A single count supports this clone. The chain joins TRBV5-1 to TRBJ2-1, with 12 bases aligning to TRBD1. The germline CDR1 and CDR2 sequences are SGHRS and YFSETQ. The CDR3 has 21 amino acids. With V trimmed by 4 bases and J by 8 bases, 25 bases remained unmatched. The DNA for the CDR3 is TGCGCCAGCAGCAATCTCGGTTCCCCATGGGACAGGGGGCGCGGTTTCGATGAGCAGTTCTTC. This codes for CASSNLGSPWDRGRGFDEQFF.

The chain has TRBV5-1 and TRBJ1-3; perhaps TRBD1 as D (5 bases). With 5 bases removed from V and 0 bases from J, the gap between germline ends came to 9 bases. From germline, CDR1 is SGHRS and CDR2 YFSETQ. The CDR3 length is 14 residues. The CDR3 sequence: CASRQGLSGNTIYF. The CDR3, as DNA: TGCGCCAGCAGGCAGGGCCTCTCTGGAAACACCATATATTTT.

V usage is TRBV18 and J usage is TRBJ1-1; 9 bases line up with TRBD1. Germline assignment: CDR1 KGHSH and CDR2 LQKENI. This CDR3 is 18 amino acids long. J was trimmed by 6 bases and V by 1 base; bases with no gene match: 15. The CDR3 DNA sequence: TGTGCCAGCTCACCACGCGGGACAGGGTCTTTGTCCCCCGCTGAAGCTTTCTTT. It is translated as CASSPRGTGSLSPAEAFF.

The rearrangement links TRBV6-6 to TRBJ2-2; 9 bases agree with TRBD2. The CDR3 runs 15 residues. Germline V gene lookup returns CDR1 MNHNY and CDR2 SVGAGI (reference sequence). V shed 6 bases, J shed 5 bases, and the junction held 7 bases outside the gene matches. In DNA, the CDR3 is TGTGCCAGCAGCAACGTGGCGGGAGGGACCGGGGAGCTGTTTTTT. Translation gives CASSNVAGGTGELFF.

In regard to this clone: The germline gene is not matched at one end of the junction; a read error may be the cause. The chain employs TRBV12-3 or TRBV12-4 and TRBJ2-3; D is undetermined. This CDR3 has 13 residues. The CDR3 sequence is CASTLQSSDTQYF. In DNA, the CDR3 is TGTGCCAGCACTTTACAGTCTTCAGATACGCAGTATTTT.